This entry is about one T cell receptor beta chain. This specimen comes from a study of cytomegalovirus exposure and HLA in healthy donors. The PCR contained 60 Vbeta and 13 Jbeta primers. Some clones are missing from TCRdb's copy, which holds only in-frame ones; the method was immunoSEQ multiplex PCR. The table records 110,000 to 150,000 clones, more than 9.5% of them present only once. CDR3 length equals 15 residues. The TCR sequence derives from a man between 50 and 59 years old in good health and CMV-seronegative. Input material: PBMCs. The V call is TRBV1, the J call TRBJ2-7; the D call TRBD2 from the table was never checked on the DNA. TRBV1 is a recognized pseudogene. The CDR3 DNA reads as TGCACCAGCAGCCAAGATGGGACTCTCCCTGGCGAGCAGTACTTC. Translating it yields CTSSQDGTLPGEQYF.